One and the same sample provided the 31 T cell receptor beta chains below, sequenced in a study of blood T cell repertoires in COVID-19. Only in-frame clones appear in the TCRdb table, and some are missing; sequencing was by immunoSEQ multiplex PCR. This table has about 420,000 clones, 80% to 90% appearing once. The sequenced material came from peripheral blood. These TCRs come from a man younger than 35 with COVID-19, enrolled during active disease.

This clone has only one observation. V is TRBV14 and J is TRBJ2-1; maybe TRBD2 (6 bases). CDR1 is SGHDN and CDR2 is FVKESK in the germline V gene. The CDR3 is 15 amino acids. V lost 4 bases and J lost 5, with 15 bases in between. CDR3 sequence (DNA): TGTGCCAGCAGCCCCCAAATTCGGAGGGACAATGAGCAGTTCTTC. Translation: CASSPQIRRDNEQFF.

In its sample, this clone was seen a few times. CDR3 in DNA: TGTGCCAGCAGCTCTGAACCTGGGACTAGCGTGGGGAATACGCAGTATTTT. It codes for CASSSEPGTSVGNTQYF. V gene TRBV11-2 combines with J gene TRBJ2-3, with TRBD2 identical over 10 bases. The length of the CDR3 is 17 residues. V was clipped by 4 bases and J by 7 bases; unmatched bases: 14. Germline assignment: CDR1 SGHAT and CDR2 FQNNGV. Full variable domain (missing parts from reference TRBV11-2 and TRBJ2-3): EAGVAQSPRYKIIEKRQSVAFWCNPISGHATLYWYQQILGQGPKLLIQFQNNGVVDDSQLPKDRFSAERLKGVDSTLKIQPAKLEDSAVYLCASSSEPGTSVGNTQYFGPGTRLTVL.

The rearrangement joins TRBV30 to TRBJ1-1; the D gene is possibly TRBD1 (6 bases). The CDR3 spans 14 residues. Germline V gene lookup returns CDR1 GTSNPN and CDR2 SVGIG (reference sequence). Trimming stripped 3 bases from V and 8 bases from J, with 19 bases between. The CDR3 reads CAWRGDVYREEAFF. CDR3 coding DNA: TGTGCCTGGAGAGGGGATGTTTACAGGGAAGAAGCTTTCTTT.

The CDR3 DNA reads TGCGCCAGCAGCGCCGCGACTAACCCCGGGGAGCTGTTTTTT. This codes for CASSAATNPGELFF. The chain joins TRBV5-1 to TRBJ2-2; weak D call: TRBD2 (5 bases). The CDR3 runs 14 residues. Trimming shortened V by 4 bases and J by 6 bases, and 13 bases separated the two germline ends. Germline CDR1 reads SGHRS; CDR2 reads YFSETQ.

V gene TRBV19 combines with J gene TRBJ1-3, with 9 bases aligning to TRBD1. There are 14 residues in the CDR3. V lost 7 bases to trimming and J lost 4 bases; unmatched junction nucleotides: 5. In germline, CDR1 is LNHDA, CDR2 SQIVND (reference sequence). The CDR3 here is CASTGTGRGNTIYF. DNA of the CDR3: TGTGCCAGTACCGGGACAGGGAGGGGAAACACCATATATTTT.

The CDR3 loop is CASSLEVIAGGAEKVFF. Written as DNA, the CDR3 is TGTGCCAGCAGCCTCGAGGTTATAGCAGGGGGCGCGGAGAAGGTGTTTTTT. V usage is TRBV5-5 and J usage is TRBJ1-4, with TRBD1 matching over 8 bases. This CDR3 comprises 17 residues. CDR1 SGHKS and CDR2 YYEKEE come from the germline V gene (reference sequence). The V and J ends lost 4 bases and 15 bases, in that order; junction bases with no gene match: 23.

The count of this clone is one. The chain carries TRBV3-1 (or the pseudogene TRBV3-2) and TRBJ1-2, with 7 bases matching TRBD1. CDR3 length: 14 residues. The junction had 6 bases not matched to a gene; V was cut back by 1 base and J by 7 bases. Germline lookup yields CDR1 LGHDT and CDR2 YNNKEL (reference sequence). Written as DNA, the CDR3 is TGTGCCAGCAGCCAAGGGCTAGACAGGGTTGGCTACACCTTC. It specifies CASSQGLDRVGYTF.

This chain links TRBV11-2 with TRBJ1-1, with D perhaps matching TRBD1 (5 bases). Germline V lookup: CDR1 SGHAT, CDR2 FQNNGV. V lost 0 bases to trimming and J lost 6 bases, with 14 bases between them. The CDR3 loop spans 15 amino acids. CDR3 DNA sequence: TGTGCCAGCAGCTTAGACCCGCTTGGAGGGGCTGAAGCTTTCTTT. Amino acid sequence: CASSLDPLGGAEAFF.

The chain employs TRBV7-2 and TRBJ2-2; D gene unclear. Germline V gives CDR1 SGHTA, CDR2 FQGNSA. Trimming cost V 2 bases and J 4 bases, with 14 bases left between them. The CDR3 sequence is 16 residues long. The CDR3 loop reads CASSLKYSITTGELFF. CDR3 sequence (DNA): TGTGCCAGCAGCTTAAAGTACTCGATCACCACCGGGGAGCTGTTTTTT.

The J gene is TRBJ2-1, the V gene TRBV5-5; 7 positions match TRBD2. The V gene end was trimmed by 4 bases and the J gene end by 2 bases; junction bases not matched to a gene: 9. There are 16 residues in the CDR3. Germline assignment: CDR1 SGHKS and CDR2 YYEKEE (reference sequence). CDR3 protein: CASSPSGTDAYNEQFF. As DNA, the CDR3 is TGTGCCAGCAGCCCCAGCGGGACGGACGCCTACAATGAGCAGTTCTTC.

The gene calls are TRBV3-1 (or the pseudogene TRBV3-2) and TRBJ2-5, with 8 bases matching TRBD1. Trimming at V came to 0 bases and at J to 3 bases, leaving 6 bases not matched to a gene. Germline-derived CDR1 and CDR2 are LGHDT and YNNKEL (reference sequence). The CDR3 length is 16 residues. Here the CDR3 reads CASSQDNTGGKETQYF. In nucleotides, the CDR3 is TGTGCCAGCAGCCAAGATAACACAGGGGGGAAAGAGACCCAGTACTTC.

This clone was recorded only once. The rearrangement links TRBV6-5 to TRBJ2-4, with unresolved D. From germline, CDR1 is MNHEY and CDR2 SVGAGI. Deletions cut 2 bases from V and 3 bases from J, with 14 bases between. The CDR3 has 16 residues. CDR3 sequence (DNA): TGTGCCAGCAGTTACATCGCCCCCGCAGGCAAAAACATTCAGTACTTC. The encoded protein is CASSYIAPAGKNIQYF.

This chain connects TRBV4-1 to TRBJ2-7, with a tentative D call TRBD1 (5 bases). With 1 base removed from V and 2 bases from J, the gap between germline ends came to 12 bases. Looked up from germline, CDR1 is MGHRA and CDR2 is YSYEKL. The CDR3 is made up of 15 amino acids. This CDR3 is CASSQGQGAAYEQYF. The CDR3 DNA sequence: TGCGCCAGCAGCCAAGGTCAGGGCGCGGCCTACGAGCAGTACTTC.

V is TRBV5-4 and J is TRBJ2-2; a weak D match, TRBD1 (6 bases). The germline V and J ends were trimmed by 7 bases and 7 bases, with 17 bases remaining between them. CDR3 length: 14 amino acids. Germline CDR1 and CDR2: SGHNT and YYREEE (reference sequence). The CDR3 region is CASSQGGIDGELFF. CDR3 coding DNA: TGTGCCAGCTCCCAAGGGGGAATTGACGGGGAGCTGTTTTTT.

The J gene is TRBJ2-1, the V gene TRBV10-3; no reliable D call. Germline V gene sequence: CDR1 ENHRY, CDR2 SYGVKD. This CDR3 contains 14 residues. With 5 bases removed from V and 0 bases from J, the gap between germline ends came to 8 bases. The CDR3 reads CAISRESSYNEQFF. The CDR3, as DNA: TGTGCCATCAGTCGCGAGAGCTCCTACAATGAGCAGTTCTTC.

CDR3 DNA sequence: TGTGCCAGCAGCTCGGCCGTAGGGGGCTCTGGAAACACCATATATTTT. Translation: CASSSAVGGSGNTIYF. The chain recombines TRBV5-4 with TRBJ1-3; perhaps TRBD1 as D (6 bases). CDR1 and CDR2 (germline): SGHNT, YYREEE (reference sequence). This CDR3 has 16 residues. Trimming left V 3 bases short and J 0 bases short, with 13 bases between.

The chain is built from TRBV3-1 (or the pseudogene TRBV3-2) and TRBJ2-7, with 8 bases aligning to TRBD2. This CDR3 is 14 amino acids long. With V trimmed by 1 base and J by 6 bases, 5 bases remained unmatched. Germline CDR1 is LGHDT and CDR2 is YNNKEL (reference sequence). The CDR3 region is CASSQGAGEGEQYF. CDR3 DNA sequence: TGTGCCAGCAGCCAAGGAGCGGGAGAGGGCGAGCAGTACTTC.

The chain is built from TRBV10-1 and TRBJ2-1; 7 positions match TRBD2. CDR3 length: 14 residues. Germline V gene sequence: CDR1 WNHNN, CDR2 SYGVQD (reference sequence). Trimming cost V 5 bases and J 4 bases; bases outside gene matches: 5. The chain's CDR3 is CASSRAGNYNEQFF. As DNA, the CDR3 is TGCGCCAGCAGTCGAGCGGGGAATTACAATGAGCAGTTCTTC.

This clone was picked up many times. The gene calls are TRBV27 and TRBJ2-3; 8 positions match TRBD2. The CDR3 sequence is 15 residues long. V dropped 6 bases and J dropped 0; count of bases not matched to a gene: 5. The germline CDR1 and CDR2 sequences are MNHEY and SMNVEV (reference sequence). The DNA of the CDR3 is TGTGCCAGCAGAATACTAGCGGCTAGCACAGATACGCAGTATTTT. The encoded protein is CASRILAASTDTQYF.

The rearrangement joins TRBV2 to TRBJ2-5, with 11 nucleotides matching TRBD1. The CDR3 length is 13 residues. Germline V gives CDR1 SNHLY, CDR2 FYNNEI. Trimming removed 7 bases from V and 5 bases from J; junction bases left unmatched: 3. DNA of the CDR3: TGTGCCAGCATCGGGACAGGGGGGGAGACCCAGTACTTC. Protein sequence: CASIGTGGETQYF.

The V gene is TRBV11-2, the J gene TRBJ2-1; no definite D call. The CDR3 runs 15 residues. CDR1 and CDR2 from the germline V gene are SGHAT and FQNNGV. Trimming pared 5 bases from V and 0 bases from J, leaving 11 bases between. The CDR3 nucleotides are TGTGCCAGCAGCGAACAAACGCTCTCCTACAATGAGCAGTTCTTC. This gives the protein CASSEQTLSYNEQFF. Combining the CDR3 with reference TRBV11-2 and TRBJ2-1 gives the whole variable domain EAGVAQSPRYKIIEKRQSVAFWCNPISGHATLYWYQQILGQGPKLLIQFQNNGVVDDSQLPKDRFSAERLKGVDSTLKIQPAKLEDSAVYLCASSEQTLSYNEQFFGPGTRLTVL.

The V gene is TRBV21-1, the J gene TRBJ2-7; the table's D call, TRBD2, has no DNA check behind it. TRBV21-1 is assigned pseudogene status. The CDR3 contains 14 residues. This CDR3 reads CASSKEGLQPEQYF. The CDR3 coding sequence is TGTGCCAGCAGCAAAGAGGGACTGCAGCCGGAGCAGTACTTC.

DNA of the CDR3: TGTGCCAGCAGTGAAGGACAGTCTCTGTACTTC. This translates into CASSEGQSLYF. The gene calls are TRBV6-1 and TRBJ2-7, with D possibly TRBD1 on 5 matching bases. Germline V gene sequence: CDR1 MNHNS, CDR2 SASEGT. V was shortened by 1 base and J by 12 bases, with 10 bases between the two germline ends. CDR3 length: 11 amino acids.

In this sample, this clone turned up once. The genes are TRBV15 and TRBJ2-5; D gene uncertain. The CDR3 is made up of 13 amino acids. The V gene lost 5 bases and the J gene lost 1 base, with 8 bases spanning the gap. Germline-derived CDR1 and CDR2 are LNHNV and YYDKDF (reference sequence). DNA for the CDR3: TGTGCCACCAGCCTTAGTTTCCAAGAGACCCAGTACTTC. It translates to CATSLSFQETQYF.

This sequence joins TRBV3-1 (or the pseudogene TRBV3-2) and TRBJ2-2; D might be TRBD1 (6 bases). The germline V and J ends were trimmed by 2 bases and 5 bases, with 18 bases remaining between them. CDR3 length: 17 residues. CDR1 is LGHDT, CDR2 YNNKEL, per germline (reference sequence). The CDR3 nucleotides are TGTGCCAGCAGCCAACGGTTTGGGGGCGCGACGACCGGGGAGCTGTTTTTT. As protein: CASSQRFGGATTGELFF.

This chain joins TRBV7-2 and TRBJ2-6, with D perhaps matching TRBD2 (6 bases). V was trimmed by 1 base and J by 2 bases, leaving 9 bases between them. From germline, CDR1 is SGHTA and CDR2 FQGNSA. This CDR3 has 16 amino acids. CDR3 sequence reads: CASSLGGEAGANVLTF. For the CDR3, the DNA is TGTGCCAGCAGCTTAGGGGGGGAGGCTGGGGCCAACGTCCTGACTTTC. The full variable domain, its missing parts supplied by reference TRBV7-2 and TRBJ2-6, is GAGVSQSPSNKVTEKGKDVELRCDPISGHTALYWYRQSLGQGLEFLIYFQGNSAPDKSGLPSDRFSAERTGGSVSTLTIQRTQQEDSAVYLCASSLGGEAGANVLTFGAGSRLTVL.

This chain joins TRBV6-1 and TRBJ2-2; D not certain. The V end was cut by 2 bases, the J end by 7 bases, with 5 bases between. This CDR3 spans 12 amino acids. The V gene's germline CDR1 is MNHNS and CDR2 SASEGT. Here the CDR3 DNA reads TGTGCCAGCAGTGAATCAGGCGGGGAGCTGTTTTTT. Protein: CASSESGGELFF.

The CDR3 loop is CASSFAGTYEQYF. As DNA, the CDR3 is TGTGCCAGCAGCTTTGCGGGAACCTACGAGCAGTACTTC. The rearrangement links TRBV5-6 to TRBJ2-7, with D maybe TRBD2 (6 bases). V was pared by 2 bases and J by 2 bases, with 8 bases between. Germline CDR1 and CDR2: SGHDT and YYEEEE. This CDR3 has 13 residues. Full variable domain (remainder filled in from reference TRBV5-6 and TRBJ2-7): DAGVTQSPTHLIKTRGQQVTLRCSPKSGHDTVSWYQQALGQGPQFIFQYYEEEERQRGNFPDRFSGHQFPNYSSELNVNALLLGDSALYLCASSFAGTYEQYFGPGTRLTVT.

The rearrangement uses TRBV5-5 and TRBJ2-7, with 9 bases that match TRBD1. V trimming: 2 bases; J trimming: 4 bases; junction bases outside the gene matches: 4. The CDR3 covers 14 residues. In germline, CDR1 is SGHKS, CDR2 YYEKEE (reference sequence). Here the CDR3 reads CASSFGTGNYEQYF. Written as DNA, the CDR3 is TGTGCCAGCAGCTTCGGGACAGGGAATTACGAGCAGTACTTC.

This clone was counted once. The chain couples TRBV7-2 to TRBJ2-1; D may be TRBD1 (5 bases). CDR1 is SGHTA and CDR2 is FQGNSA in the germline V gene. This CDR3 comprises 14 residues. The V gene lost 3 bases and the J gene lost 11 bases, with 17 bases spanning the gap. CDR3 protein: CASSLFPGSIKQFF. The CDR3 nucleotides are TGTGCCAGCAGCTTGTTCCCAGGGTCGATTAAGCAGTTCTTC.

J is TRBJ1-5 and V is TRBV5-1; perhaps TRBD1 as D (6 bases). CDR3 length equals 14 residues. The ends were cut back, 0 bases at V and 5 bases at J, with 9 bases in the middle. CDR1 and CDR2 (germline): SGHRS, YFSETQ. The CDR3 DNA reads as TGCGCCAGCAGCTTGGCAGGGGCTGATCAGCCCCAGCATTTT. The encoded protein is CASSLAGADQPQHF.